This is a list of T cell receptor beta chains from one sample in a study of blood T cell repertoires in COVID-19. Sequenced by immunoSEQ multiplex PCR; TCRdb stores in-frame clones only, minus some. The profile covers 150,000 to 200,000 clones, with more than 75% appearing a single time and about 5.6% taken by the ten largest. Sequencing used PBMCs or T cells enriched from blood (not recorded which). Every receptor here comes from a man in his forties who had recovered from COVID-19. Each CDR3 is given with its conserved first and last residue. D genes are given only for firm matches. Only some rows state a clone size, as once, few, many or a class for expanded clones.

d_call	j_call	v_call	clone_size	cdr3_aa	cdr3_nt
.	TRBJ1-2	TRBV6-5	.	CASSGGSGGYTF	TGTGCCAGCAGCGGTGGATCAGGTGGCTACACCTTC
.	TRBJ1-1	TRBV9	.	CASSTPKGDIDTEAFF	TGTGCCAGCAGCACTCCAAAGGGGGACATCGACACTGAAGCTTTCTTT
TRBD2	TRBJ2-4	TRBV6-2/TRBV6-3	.	CASSLGLAGDLAKNIQYF	TGTGCCAGCAGTCTCGGACTAGCGGGGGATTTAGCCAAAAACATTCAGTACTTC
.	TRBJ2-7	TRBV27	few	CASSPHGTYEQYF	TGTGCCAGCAGTCCCCACGGTACCTACGAGCAGTACTTC
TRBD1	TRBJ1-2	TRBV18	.	CASSPIYFPGQGGPNYGYTF	TGTGCCAGCTCACCAATTTATTTTCCGGGACAGGGAGGGCCTAACTATGGCTACACCTTC
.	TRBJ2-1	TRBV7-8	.	CASSLMSDYPHEQFF	TGTGCCAGCAGCTTAATGTCAGACTACCCCCATGAGCAGTTCTTC
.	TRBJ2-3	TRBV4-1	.	CASSQVRAGLETDTQYF	TGCGCCAGCAGCCAAGTTAGGGCGGGGTTGGAGACAGATACGCAGTATTTT
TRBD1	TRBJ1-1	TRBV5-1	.	CASSRGQGKAFF	TGCGCCAGCAGCCGAGGACAGGGGAAAGCTTTCTTT
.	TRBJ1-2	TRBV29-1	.	CSVEGTRGLGYTF	TGCAGCGTTGAAGGTACAAGGGGCCTTGGCTACACCTTC
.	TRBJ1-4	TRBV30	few	CAWSPHSATNEKLFF	TGTGCCTGGAGTCCCCACTCTGCAACTAATGAAAAACTGTTTTTT
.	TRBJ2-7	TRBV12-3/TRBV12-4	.	CASSFLPYEQYF	TGTGCCAGCAGTTTTCTTCCCTACGAGCAGTACTTC
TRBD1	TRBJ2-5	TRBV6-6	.	CASSQRQTGEETQYF	TGTGCCAGCAGCCAACGTCAGACAGGGGAAGAGACCCAGTACTTC
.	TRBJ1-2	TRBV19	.	CATLGASPNYGYTF	TGTGCCACCCTAGGGGCGTCCCCGAACTATGGCTACACCTTC
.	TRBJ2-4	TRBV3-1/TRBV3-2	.	CASSQDPSTSNIQYF	TGTGCCAGCAGCCAAGATCCTAGTACCTCGAACATTCAGTACTTC
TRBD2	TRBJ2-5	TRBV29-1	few	CSVSREGEPQYF	TGCAGCGTTAGTCGGGAGGGGGAGCCCCAGTACTTC
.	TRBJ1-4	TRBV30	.	CAWSARNEKLFF	TGTGCCTGGAGTGCCCGTAATGAAAAACTGTTTTTT
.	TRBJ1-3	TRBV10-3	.	CAISSQLTGNTIYF	TGTGCCATCAGTTCACAGCTGACGGGAAACACCATATATTTT
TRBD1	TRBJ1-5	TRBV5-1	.	CASSLTGGKEQPQHF	TGCGCCAGCAGTTTGACAGGGGGGAAGGAGCAGCCCCAGCATTTT
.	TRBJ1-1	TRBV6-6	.	CASRTEAEAFF	TGTGCCAGCAGGACGGAGGCTGAAGCTTTCTTT
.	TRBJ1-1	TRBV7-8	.	CASSSTAGTEAFF	TGTGCCAGCAGCTCCACGGCGGGGACTGAAGCTTTCTTT
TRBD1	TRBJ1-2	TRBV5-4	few	CASSLRTGESYGYTF	TGTGCCAGCAGCTTAAGGACAGGGGAAAGCTATGGCTACACCTTC
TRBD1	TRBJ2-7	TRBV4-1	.	CASSLPAETGGYEQYF	TGCGCCAGCAGCCTCCCAGCCGAGACAGGGGGTTACGAGCAGTACTTC